Described below is a single T cell receptor beta chain sequence and its context. Antigen unknown. The V and J ends lost 3 bases and 0 bases respectively, with 15 bases between them. Germline V CDR1 and CDR2: LGHNA, YSLEER. This CDR3 is built from 17 residues. Everyone who gave samples was a healthy Caucasian. This sample was included in a study of identical twins. Study-wide findings and caveats: Beta clonotypes that were abundant in cord blood contained fewer insertions, a pattern absent from memory repertoires.

Each CDR3 protein is one row after TCRdb ran MiXCR on the 5' RACE reads. The data show 450,000 or so distinct CDR3 sequences, approximately 14% seen once. In addition, the sample was reused for a study of yellow fever vaccine responses in identical twins.

The genes are TRBV4-3 and TRBJ2-1; D is unclear. The TCR comes from a woman aged 18-29 years in good health. Sequencing was performed on CD4+ T cells sorted from blood. The CDR3, as DNA: TGCGCCAGCAGCCAGGAACGACTCCTCAGCTCCTACAATGAGCAGTTCTTC. This sequence encodes CASSQERLLSSYNEQFF.